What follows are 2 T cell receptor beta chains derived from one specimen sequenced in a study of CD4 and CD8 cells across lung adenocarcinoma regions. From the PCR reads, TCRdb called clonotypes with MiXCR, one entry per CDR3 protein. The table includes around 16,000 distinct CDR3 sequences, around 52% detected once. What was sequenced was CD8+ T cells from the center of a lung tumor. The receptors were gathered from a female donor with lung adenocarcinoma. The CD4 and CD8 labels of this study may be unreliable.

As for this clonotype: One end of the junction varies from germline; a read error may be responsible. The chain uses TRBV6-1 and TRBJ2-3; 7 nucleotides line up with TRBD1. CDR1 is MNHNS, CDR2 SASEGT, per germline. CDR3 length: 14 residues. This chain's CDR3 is CAGSPGQTTDTQYF. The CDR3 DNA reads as TGTGCCGGCAGTCCGGGACAGACCACAGATACGCAGTACTTT.

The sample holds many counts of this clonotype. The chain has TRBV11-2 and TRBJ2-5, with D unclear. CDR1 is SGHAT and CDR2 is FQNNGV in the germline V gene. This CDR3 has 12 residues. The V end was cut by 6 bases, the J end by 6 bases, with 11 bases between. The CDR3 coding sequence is TGTGCCAGCAGTTCACTCCCCCAGACCCAGTACTTC. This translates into CASSSLPQTQYF.